Below are 5 T cell receptor beta chains sequenced from a single sample in a study of blood T cell repertoires in COVID-19. The repertoire was sequenced with immunoSEQ multiplex PCR; TCRdb's copy has only in-frame clones and lacks some. The table has about 200,000 clones, 82% seen once. Sequenced sample: PBMCs or T cells enriched from blood (not recorded which). The source of these receptors is an older woman with acute COVID-19.

This clone was picked up a small number of times. The V and J genes are TRBV24-1 and TRBJ2-1; D is unresolved. With 3 bases removed from V and 9 bases from J, the gap between germline ends came to 8 bases. The CDR3 has 12 amino acids. Germline lookup yields CDR1 KGHDR and CDR2 SFDVKD. CDR3 nucleotide sequence: TGTGCCACCAGTGATCCCCTCCGTGAGCAGTTCTTC. As protein: CATSDPLREQFF.

The chain joins TRBV4-3 to TRBJ1-3; D might be TRBD1 (6 bases). This CDR3 is 16 amino acids long. V dropped 0 bases and J dropped 2 bases, with 11 bases sitting between them. CDR1 is LGHNA and CDR2 is YSLEER in the germline V gene. The CDR3 DNA sequence: TGCGCCAGCAGCCAAGATCGGGGACAAACTGGAAACACCATATATTTT. The encoded protein is CASSQDRGQTGNTIYF.

The J gene is TRBJ1-1, the V gene TRBV27; D gene ambiguous. Germline values: CDR1 MNHEY, CDR2 SMNVEV (reference sequence). Trimming took off 7 bases at V and 7 bases at J, with 4 bases between the two ends. CDR3 length equals 9 residues. The CDR3 spells CASISEAFF. For the CDR3, the DNA is TGTGCCAGCATTAGTGAAGCTTTCTTT.

The chain has TRBV9 and TRBJ2-1, with TRBD1 as a possible D gene (6 bases). V lost 0 bases, J lost 3 bases, and 10 bases lay in between. The CDR3 length is 15 residues. Germline-derived CDR1 and CDR2 are SGDLS and YYNGEE. CDR3 region: CASSVGGPDYNEQFF. The CDR3 bases are TGTGCCAGCAGCGTAGGGGGGCCAGACTACAATGAGCAGTTCTTC.

V and J are TRBV3-1 (or the pseudogene TRBV3-2) and TRBJ2-7; maybe TRBD1 (5 bases). There are 12 residues in the CDR3. Germline CDR1 is LGHDT and CDR2 is YNNKEL (reference sequence). V was shortened by 5 bases and J by 2 bases, with 7 bases between the two germline ends. DNA for the CDR3: TGTGCCAGCAGCTTAGGGGCCTACGAGCAGTACTTC. Its protein is CASSLGAYEQYF.